The T cell receptor (beta chain) under discussion was sequenced for a study of T-cell memory formation after mild COVID-19. About the research overall: The TCR clusters were mostly specific to one donor. Findings and limits, study-wide: Clones shrinking between day 15 and 85 showed a balanced CD4/CD8 split, and those that grew later tilted toward CD4+. The finding that pre-infection memory included some responding clones suggested that cross-reactive memory joined.

This clonotype was detected a few times. The antigen is unknown. Germline CDR1 is LGHDT and CDR2 is YNNKEL (reference sequence). Trimming took 4 bases from V and 2 from J, leaving 12 bases between them. The CDR3 runs to 15 residues. 5'RACE primed from the constant segment yielded TCR alpha and TCR beta cDNA libraries bearing sample barcodes and UMIs. One entry per CDR3 protein, called by TCRdb with MiXCR from the 5' RACE reads. The sample carries 280,000 or so distinct CDR3 sequences, approximately 8% recorded once. The rearrangement links TRBV3-1 to TRBJ1-5; D is unclear. What was sequenced was PBMCs or a T cell subset sorted from them (not recorded which). The receptor comes from a man aged 18 to 30 who had mild COVID-19 (a few samples of this study predate the infection). Cell type and time point are not known. CDR3 residues: CASSLHGGGNQPQHF. The CDR3, as DNA: TGTGCCAGCAGCCTTCACGGCGGTGGCAATCAGCCCCAGCATTTT.